Below are 20 T cell receptor beta chains sequenced from a single sample in a study of T-cell reconstitution after alpha-beta-depleted transplantation in children. A library of TCRbeta sequences, prepared with unique molecular identifiers, was generated. One entry per CDR3 protein, called by TCRdb with MiXCR from the PCR reads. The sample consists of roughly 420,000 distinct CDR3 sequences, roughly 16% of them appearing once. Specimen: PBMCs, mostly from graft donor cells, collected 360 days after TCRalphabeta/CD19-depleted stem cell transplant. The receptors stem from a boy under three years old who had a stem cell transplant for Wiskott-Aldrich syndrome, so the T cells may come from the graft donor.

As DNA, the CDR3 is TGTGCCAGCACCCTGAAGGACAGGGAATATTTT. Translation: CASTLKDREYF. This sequence joins TRBV12-3 or TRBV12-4 and TRBJ1-3, with 8 bases aligning to TRBD1. J lost 15 bases, V lost 7 bases, and 8 bases had no gene match. This CDR3 region has 11 residues.

The chain joins TRBV10-3 to TRBJ2-7; D is unresolved. The CDR3 has 14 residues. The V gene lost 0 bases and the J gene lost 3 bases, with 9 bases spanning the gap. Germline V gene data show CDR1 as ENHRY and CDR2 as SYGVKD. The CDR3 nucleotides are TGTGCCATCAGTGAGTCGGGCGGAAACTACGAGCAGTACTTC. It is translated as CAISESGGNYEQYF.

This clonotype was picked up many times. V and J are TRBV18 and TRBJ2-7; D uncertain. CDR1 KGHSH and CDR2 LQKENI come from the germline V gene. This CDR3 region has 14 residues. Trimming removed 3 bases from V and 2 bases from J, with 11 bases in between. The CDR3: CASSPGQSTYEQYF. The CDR3, as DNA: TGTGCCAGCTCACCGGGCCAGAGTACCTACGAGCAGTACTTC.

This chain uses TRBV7-9 with TRBJ1-5; 8 bases are a match to TRBD1. The germline V gene encodes CDR1 SEHNR and CDR2 FQNEAQ (reference sequence). The CDR3 has 17 amino acids. J lost 0 bases, V lost 3 bases, and 7 bases had no gene match. In nucleotides, the CDR3 is TGTGCCAGCAGCTTCGCAGGGGGCGCCGGTAGCAATCAGCCCCAGCATTTT. Its protein product is CASSFAGGAGSNQPQHF.

The sample holds a few counts of this clonotype. The chain combines TRBV20-1 with TRBJ2-5; D may be TRBD2 (6 bases). V was cut by 1 base and J by 4 bases, with 22 bases left in between. In germline, CDR1 is DFQATT, CDR2 SNEGSKA (reference sequence). This CDR3 has 17 residues. CDR3 nucleotide sequence: TGCAGTGCTAGAGCTCCCTTTCGGATGTGGGACTTAGAGACCCAGTACTTC. Protein: CSARAPFRMWDLETQYF.

This clonotype was recorded many times. V and J are TRBV12-3 or TRBV12-4 and TRBJ2-7; D is uncertain. The length of the CDR3 is 13 residues. V lost 3 bases and J 3 bases, leaving 9 bases between the germline ends. The CDR3 nucleotides read TGTGCCAGCAGTTTGGACCGCTACTACGAGCAGTACTTC. Its protein is CASSLDRYYEQYF.

Only a few counts were recorded for this clonotype. CDR3 nucleotide sequence: TGTGCCAGCAGCGGGACTAGATCAACCGGGGAGCTGTTTTTT. This sequence encodes CASSGTRSTGELFF. This chain links TRBV12-3 or TRBV12-4 with TRBJ2-2; 8 bases are a match to TRBD2. Trimming at V came to 6 bases and at J to 5 bases, leaving 5 bases not matched to a gene. The length of the CDR3 is 14 residues.

This clonotype was recorded a few times. The CDR3 spells CASSKERGQGEDGYTF. DNA of the CDR3: TGTGCCAGCAGCAAAGAACGCGGGCAGGGGGAAGATGGCTACACCTTC. The V gene is TRBV21-1, the J gene TRBJ1-2; the table's D gene call, TRBD1, was not cross checked with the DNA. TRBV21-1 is deemed a pseudogene. This CDR3 region has 16 residues.

This clonotype was seen a handful of times. The V and J genes are TRBV12-3 or TRBV12-4 and TRBJ2-5, with 10 bases fitting TRBD2. The CDR3 spans 16 residues. Unmatched junction bases numbered 7, after V lost 6 bases and J lost 0 bases. For the CDR3, the DNA is TGTGCCAGCAGCCGCGGACTAGCGGCCTACCAAGAGACCCAGTACTTC. Protein product: CASSRGLAAYQETQYF.

The rearrangement links TRBV7-2 to TRBJ2-5, with a tentative D call TRBD1 (6 bases). The ends were cut back, 1 base at V and 1 base at J, with 10 bases in the middle. The CDR3 contains 15 residues. In germline, CDR1 is SGHTA, CDR2 FQGNSA. In nucleotides, the CDR3 is TGTGCCAGCAGCTTAGTGCCGGACAGCCAAGAGACCCAGTACTTC. Translating it yields CASSLVPDSQETQYF.

V is TRBV5-1 and J is TRBJ2-3, with 8 bases lining up with TRBD1. The CDR3 has 16 amino acids. Germline CDR1 is SGHRS and CDR2 is YFSETQ. V was clipped by 0 bases and J by 0 bases; unmatched bases: 3. This CDR3 is CASSLVWTGSTDTQYF. The CDR3 nucleotides are TGCGCCAGCAGCTTGGTCTGGACAGGGAGCACAGATACGCAGTATTTT.

This rearrangement joins TRBV10-3 to TRBJ2-1; D may be TRBD1 or TRBD2 (5 bases each). Trimming took off 3 bases at V and 6 bases at J, with 12 bases between the two ends. Germline CDR1 ENHRY, CDR2 SYGVKD. This CDR3 is 14 amino acids long. This chain's CDR3 is CAISELSGTNEQFF. CDR3 in DNA: TGTGCCATCAGTGAACTATCCGGGACCAATGAGCAGTTCTTC.

This clonotype showed up many times. The rearrangement links TRBV4-1 to TRBJ2-7; maybe TRBD1 (6 bases). The germline gives CDR1 MGHRA, CDR2 YSYEKL. CDR3 size: 14 residues. Trimming shortened V by 5 bases and J by 1 base, and 12 bases separated the two germline ends. The CDR3 region is CASSVVQGSYEQYF. CDR3 DNA: TGCGCCAGCAGCGTAGTACAGGGTTCCTACGAGCAGTACTTC.

This clonotype showed up just a few times. This chain uses TRBV12-3 or TRBV12-4 with TRBJ2-7; 9 bases are a match to TRBD2. The CDR3 contains 14 residues. V shed 2 bases and J 6 bases; nucleotides not matched to a gene: 5. DNA for the CDR3: TGTGCCAGCAGTTTAAGAGTTAGCGGGAGCGAGCAGTACTTC. Protein sequence: CASSLRVSGSEQYF.

This clonotype has only a few counts. The chain joins TRBV7-9 to TRBJ1-5; D remains ambiguous. The germline V and J ends were trimmed by 1 base and 5 bases, with 9 bases remaining between them. Germline lookup yields CDR1 SEHNR and CDR2 FQNEAQ (reference sequence). This CDR3 has 14 amino acids. CDR3 sequence: CASSLGGRDQPQHF. The CDR3 bases are TGTGCCAGCAGCTTAGGGGGTCGGGATCAGCCCCAGCATTTT. The full variable domain, with the rest looked up from reference TRBV7-9 and TRBJ1-5, is DTGVSQNPRHKITKRGQNVTFRCDPISEHNRLYWYRQTLGQGPEFLTYFQNEAQLEKSRLLSDRFSAERPKGSFSTLEIQRTEQGDSAMYLCASSLGGRDQPQHFGDGTRLSIL.

The CDR3 region is CASSQVREAPYEQYF. In DNA form, the CDR3 reads TGTGCCAGCAGCCAGGTCCGGGAGGCCCCCTACGAGCAGTACTTC. The chain employs TRBV4-2 and TRBJ2-7, with 7 bases matching TRBD2. With 3 bases clipped from V and 2 bases from J, the junction kept 7 bases outside the gene matches. Germline CDR1 and CDR2: LGHNA and YNFKEQ. The CDR3 extends over 15 amino acids.

The gene calls are TRBV11-2 and TRBJ2-3; the D gene is possibly TRBD2 (6 bases). V was pared by 4 bases and J by 0 bases, with 20 bases between. Germline-derived CDR1 and CDR2 are SGHAT and FQNNGV. This CDR3 contains 18 residues. As DNA, the CDR3 is TGTGCCAGCAGCTGGACCGCATCGCGGGGACCTAGCACAGATACGCAGTATTTT. This codes for CASSWTASRGPSTDTQYF.

The rearrangement links TRBV5-1 to TRBJ2-7; D may be TRBD1 (6 bases). Per the germline V gene, CDR1 is SGHRS and CDR2 is YFSETQ. V lost 5 bases and J 2 bases, leaving 14 bases between the germline ends. The CDR3 runs 14 residues. The CDR3 loop is CASRTRAGAYEQYF. The CDR3 bases are TGCGCCAGCAGGACCCGGGCAGGGGCCTACGAGCAGTACTTC.

This clonotype was observed a few times. The rearrangement links TRBV28 to TRBJ2-7, with D hard to call. CDR1 and CDR2 from the germline V gene are MDHEN and SYDVKM. The V end was cut by 2 bases, the J end by 2 bases, with 10 bases between. This CDR3 is built from 14 residues. CDR3 DNA sequence: TGTGCCAGCAGTTTACCGGGCCTCGCCTACGAGCAGTACTTC. Protein sequence: CASSLPGLAYEQYF.

This clonotype was picked up a small number of times. The rearrangement joins TRBV5-1 to TRBJ2-5; 13 nucleotides line up with TRBD2. After removal of 4 bases from V and 7 bases from J, the junction contained 7 bases not matched to a gene. Germline V lookup: CDR1 SGHRS, CDR2 YFSETQ. The CDR3 runs to 15 residues. The CDR3 sequence is CASSRGTSGEWTQYF. DNA for the CDR3: TGCGCCAGCAGCCGCGGGACTAGCGGGGAGTGGACCCAGTACTTC.